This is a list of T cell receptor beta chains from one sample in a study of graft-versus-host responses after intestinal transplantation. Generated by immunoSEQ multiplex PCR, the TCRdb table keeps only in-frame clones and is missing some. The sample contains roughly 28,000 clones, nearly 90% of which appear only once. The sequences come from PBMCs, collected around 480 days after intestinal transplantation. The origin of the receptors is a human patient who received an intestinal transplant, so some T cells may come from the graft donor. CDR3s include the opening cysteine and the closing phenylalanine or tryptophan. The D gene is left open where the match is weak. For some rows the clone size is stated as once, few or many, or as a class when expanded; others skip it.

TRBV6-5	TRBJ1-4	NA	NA	TGTGCCAGCAGTTACTCAACAGGAAGAAATGAAAAACTGTTTTTT	CASSYSTGRNEKLFF
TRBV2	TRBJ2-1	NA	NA	TGTGCCAGCAGTGAAGAGAATAGCTCCTACAATGAGCAGTTCTTC	CASSEENSSYNEQFF
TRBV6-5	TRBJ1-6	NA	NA	TGTGCCAGCAGTTACAGGGGTAATTCACCCCTCCACTTT	CASSYRGNSPLHF
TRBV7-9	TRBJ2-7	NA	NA	TGTGCCAGCAGCTTAGGACTAGCCTACGAGCAGTACTTC	CASSLGLAYEQYF
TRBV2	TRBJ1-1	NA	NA	TGTGCCAGCAGTGAAGCCCTTCCGGGCGGCATGAACACTGAAGCTTTCTTT	CASSEALPGGMNTEAFF
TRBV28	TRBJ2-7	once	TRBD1	TGTGCCAGCAGACCCTCGGGACAGGGGGACGAGCAGTACTTC	CASRPSGQGDEQYF
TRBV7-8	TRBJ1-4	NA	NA	TGTGCCAGCAGCTTAGCCACAACTAATGAAAAACTGTTTTTT	CASSLATTNEKLFF
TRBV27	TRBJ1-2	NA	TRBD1	TGTGCCAGCAGTGCTACTTCGACAGGGGGCCTCTATGGCTACACCTTC	CASSATSTGGLYGYTF
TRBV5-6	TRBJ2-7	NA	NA	TGTGCCAGCAGCCGGCGAGGGCCGCTCTACGAGCAGTACTTC	CASSRRGPLYEQYF
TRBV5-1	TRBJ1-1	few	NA	TGCGCCAGCAGCTTGGCCGGGGTGGCTGAAGCTTTCTTT	CASSLAGVAEAFF
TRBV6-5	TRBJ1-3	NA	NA	TGTGCCAGCAGTTACAATTCTGGAAACACCATATATTTT	CASSYNSGNTIYF
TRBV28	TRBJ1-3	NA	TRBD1	TGTGCCAGCAGGACAGGGCTAAACACCATATATTTT	CASRTGLNTIYF
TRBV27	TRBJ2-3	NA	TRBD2	TGTGCCAGCAGCATACTAGCGGGAGCGGCAGATACGCAGTATTTT	CASSILAGAADTQYF
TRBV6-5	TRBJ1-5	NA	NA	TGTGCCAGCAGGGACTGGGGAGGTCAGCCCCAGCATTTT	CASRDWGGQPQHF
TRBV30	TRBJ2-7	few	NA	TGTGCCTGGGGCTGGACAGAGAGCTCCTACGAGCAGTACTTC	CAWGWTESSYEQYF
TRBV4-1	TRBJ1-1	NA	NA	TGCGCCAGCAGCCGGGCAAGGAACACTGAAGCTTTCTTT	CASSRARNTEAFF
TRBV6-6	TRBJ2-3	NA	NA	TGTGCCAGCAGTTCCCGAGGGAGCACAGATACGCAGTATTTT	CASSSRGSTDTQYF
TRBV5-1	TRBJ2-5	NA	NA	TGCGCCAGCATTGGGGGTTCCCAAGAGACCCAGTACTTC	CASIGGSQETQYF
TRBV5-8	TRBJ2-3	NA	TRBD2	TGTGCCAGCAGCGGAAAGGGACTAGCGGGGGGGCCAGATACGCAGTATTTT	CASSGKGLAGGPDTQYF
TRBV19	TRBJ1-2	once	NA	TGTGCCAGTAGTATAGGCTCTGGGAGGGCCCGCTATGGCTACACCTTC	CASSIGSGRARYGYTF
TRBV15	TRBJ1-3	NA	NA	TGTGCCACCAGCAGGGGGGGGTCTGGAAACACCATATATTTT	CATSRGGSGNTIYF
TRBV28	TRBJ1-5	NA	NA	TGTGCCAGCAGTTTAACAGCTTATAGCAATCAGCCCCAGCATTTT	CASSLTAYSNQPQHF
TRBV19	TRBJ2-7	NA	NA	TGTGCCAGTAGTATCGATCCGGGGTCGGACGAGCAGTACTTC	CASSIDPGSDEQYF
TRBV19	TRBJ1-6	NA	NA	TGTGCCAGTAGTTCGTCGACAGTATATAATTCACCCCTCCACTTT	CASSSSTVYNSPLHF
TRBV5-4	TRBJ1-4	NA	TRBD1	TGTGCCAGCAGCACGGGGACAGGTAATGAAAAACTGTTTTTT	CASSTGTGNEKLFF
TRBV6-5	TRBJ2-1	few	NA	TGTGCCAGCAGTTACCCTCCGCGAAAGGGTAATGAGCAGTTCTTC	CASSYPPRKGNEQFF
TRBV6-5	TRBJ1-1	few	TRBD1	TGTGCCAGCAGTTACCCCGGGACAGGGGATACTGAAGCTTTCTTT	CASSYPGTGDTEAFF
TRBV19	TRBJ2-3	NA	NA	TGTGCCAGTAGTATCCGCATTCGGGATACGCAGTATTTT	CASSIRIRDTQYF
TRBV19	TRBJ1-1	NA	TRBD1	TGTGCCAGTAGCCACCGGGACAGGCCGAACACTGAAGCTTTCTTT	CASSHRDRPNTEAFF
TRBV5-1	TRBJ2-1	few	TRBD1	TGCGCCAGCAGCTTGGGACGACAGGGTGACTACAATGAGCAGTTCTTC	CASSLGRQGDYNEQFF
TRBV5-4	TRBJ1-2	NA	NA	TGTGCCAGCAGCTCGAGCGGACCCTTTCAGGGGCTCTATGGCTACACCTTC	CASSSSGPFQGLYGYTF
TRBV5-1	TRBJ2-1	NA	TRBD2	TGCGCCAGCAGCTTGGCCCTAGCGGGGTTGAATGAGCAGTTCTTC	CASSLALAGLNEQFF
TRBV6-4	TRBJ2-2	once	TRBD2	TGTGCCAGCAGTGAAACTAGCGGACAAACCGGGGAGCTGTTTTTT	CASSETSGQTGELFF
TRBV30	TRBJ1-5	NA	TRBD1	TGTGCCTGGAAAGGGGGCGTTCAGCCCCAGCATTTT	CAWKGGVQPQHF
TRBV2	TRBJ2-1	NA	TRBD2	TGTGCCAGCAGTGAAGAGCGGGGGGCGAGCAATGAGCAGTTCTTC	CASSEERGASNEQFF
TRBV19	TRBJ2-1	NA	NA	TGTGCCAGTAGTATATGGGTTGGCAATGAGCAGTTCTTC	CASSIWVGNEQFF
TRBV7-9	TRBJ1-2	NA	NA	TGTGCCAGCAGCTTAGTAGGGGGTAGGGATGGCTACACCTTC	CASSLVGGRDGYTF
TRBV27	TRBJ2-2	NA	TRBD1	TGTGCCAGCAGCTTCCTCCGGGACAGGGGTGGGCCCCGGGAGCTGTTTTTT	CASSFLRDRGGPRELFF
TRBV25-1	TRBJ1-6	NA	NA	TGTGCCAGCAGTGAATATTCGGTCTATAATTCACCCCTCCACTTT	CASSEYSVYNSPLHF
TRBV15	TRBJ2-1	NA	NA	TGTGCCACCAGCAGAGAGGCAGGGGGGTACAATGAGCAGTTCTTC	CATSREAGGYNEQFF
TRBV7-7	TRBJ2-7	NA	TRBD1	TGTGCCAGCAGCCCCGGGACAGGGAAAACCTACGAGCAGTACTTC	CASSPGTGKTYEQYF
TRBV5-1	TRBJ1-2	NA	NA	TGCGCCAGCAGCTTTCCAGGAGCCGATGGCTACACCTTC	CASSFPGADGYTF
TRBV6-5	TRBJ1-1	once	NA	TGTGCCACGGCAGACACGAACACTGAAGCTTTCTTT	CATADTNTEAFF
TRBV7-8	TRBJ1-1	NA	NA	TGTGCCAGCAGCTTCCGGGAGAACACTGAAGCTTTCTTT	CASSFRENTEAFF
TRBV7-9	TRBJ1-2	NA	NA	TGTGCCAGCACAGGGGTTGGTGGCGTCCCTAACTATGGCTACACCTTC	CASTGVGGVPNYGYTF
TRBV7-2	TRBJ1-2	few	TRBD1	TGTGCCAGCAGCTTAGGAGGACAGGGGGCGGGTGGCTACACCTTC	CASSLGGQGAGGYTF
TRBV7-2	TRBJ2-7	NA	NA	TGTGCCAGCAGCCCCTGGGACCGGGAGCAGTACTTC	CASSPWDREQYF
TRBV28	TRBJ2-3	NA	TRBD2	TGTGCCAGCAGTTGGGGGGAAGGACTAGCGGGAGCAGATACGCAGTATTTT	CASSWGEGLAGADTQYF
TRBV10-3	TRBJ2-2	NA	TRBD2	TGTGCCATCCCTGGGGGGACTAGCGGGTCTCTAGAACACCGGGGAGCTGTTTTT	CAIPGGTSGSLEHRGAVF
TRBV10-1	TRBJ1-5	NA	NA	TGCGCCACCCTGAAACAACAGGGATTTCCTCAGCCCCAGCATTTT	CATLKQQGFPQPQHF
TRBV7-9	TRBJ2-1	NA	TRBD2	TGTGCCAGCAGCTTAGCGGTAGCGGGTTACAATGAGCAGTTCTTC	CASSLAVAGYNEQFF
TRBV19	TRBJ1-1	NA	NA	TGTGCCAGTAGTCCCGGGCTTAACACTGAAGCTTTCTTT	CASSPGLNTEAFF
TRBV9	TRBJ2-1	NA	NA	TGTGCCAGCAGCGTAGTGGGAAGCCGGGGTGAGCAGTTCTTC	CASSVVGSRGEQFF
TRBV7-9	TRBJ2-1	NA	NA	TGTGCCAGCACTAGGGGGGATGAGCAGTTCTTC	CASTRGDEQFF
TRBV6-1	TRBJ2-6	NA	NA	TGTGCCAGCAGTGAATTCGAGGGTGGGGCCAACGTCCTGACTTTC	CASSEFEGGANVLTF